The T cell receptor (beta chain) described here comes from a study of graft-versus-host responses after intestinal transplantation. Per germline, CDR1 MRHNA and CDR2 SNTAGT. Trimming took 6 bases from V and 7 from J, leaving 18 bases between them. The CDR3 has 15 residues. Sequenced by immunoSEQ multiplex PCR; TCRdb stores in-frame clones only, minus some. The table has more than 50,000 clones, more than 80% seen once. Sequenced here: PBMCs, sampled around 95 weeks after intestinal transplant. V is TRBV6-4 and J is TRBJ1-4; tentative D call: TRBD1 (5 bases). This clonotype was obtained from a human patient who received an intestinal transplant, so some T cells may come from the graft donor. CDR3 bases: TGTGCCAGCAGGAACCGGGGGGACCGGCGTGAAAAACTGTTTTTT. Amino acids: CASRNRGDRREKLFF.